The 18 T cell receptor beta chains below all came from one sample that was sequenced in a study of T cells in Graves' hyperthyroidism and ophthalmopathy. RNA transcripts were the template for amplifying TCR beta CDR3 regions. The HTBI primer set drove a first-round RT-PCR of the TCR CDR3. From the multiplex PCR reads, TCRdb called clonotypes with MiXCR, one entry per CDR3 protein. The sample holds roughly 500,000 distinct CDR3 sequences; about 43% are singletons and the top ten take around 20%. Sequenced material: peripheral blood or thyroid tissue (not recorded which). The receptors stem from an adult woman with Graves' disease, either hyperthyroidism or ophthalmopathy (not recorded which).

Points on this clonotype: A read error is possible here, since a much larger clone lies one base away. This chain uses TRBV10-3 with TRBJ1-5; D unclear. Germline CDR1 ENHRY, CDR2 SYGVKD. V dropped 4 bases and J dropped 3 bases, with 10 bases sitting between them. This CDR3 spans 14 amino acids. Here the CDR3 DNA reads TGTGCCATCAGTGCGATTTGGACCAATCAGCCCCAGCATTTT. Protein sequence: CAISAIWTNQPQHF.

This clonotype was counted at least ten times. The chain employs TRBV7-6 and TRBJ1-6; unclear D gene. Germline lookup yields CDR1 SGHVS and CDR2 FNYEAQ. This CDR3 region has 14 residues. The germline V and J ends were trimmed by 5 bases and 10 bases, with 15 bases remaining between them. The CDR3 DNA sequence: TGTGCCAGCAGCCCAGGCCGTCGAGAATCACCCCTCCACTTT. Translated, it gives CASSPGRRESPLHF.

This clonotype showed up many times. The chain's CDR3 is CATRQGPSGELFF. The CDR3 coding sequence is TGTGCCACCAGACAGGGCCCGTCCGGGGAGCTGTTTTTT. The chain joins TRBV12-3 or TRBV12-4 to TRBJ2-2; 7 nucleotides agree with TRBD1. CDR3 length: 13 residues. The junction had 8 bases not matched to a gene; V was cut back by 10 bases and J by 6 bases.

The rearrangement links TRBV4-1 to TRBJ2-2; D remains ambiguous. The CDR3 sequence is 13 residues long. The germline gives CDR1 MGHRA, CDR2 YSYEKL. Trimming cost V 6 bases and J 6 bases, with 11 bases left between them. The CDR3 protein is CASRIPEAGELFF. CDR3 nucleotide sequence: TGCGCCAGCAGAATACCAGAAGCCGGGGAGCTGTTTTTT.

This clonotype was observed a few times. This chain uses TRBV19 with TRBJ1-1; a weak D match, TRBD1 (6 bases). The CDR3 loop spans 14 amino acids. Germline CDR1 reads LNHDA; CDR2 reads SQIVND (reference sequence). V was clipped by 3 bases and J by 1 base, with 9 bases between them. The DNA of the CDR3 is TGTGCCAGTAGTATTAACAGGGCGAACACTGAAGCTTTCTTT. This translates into CASSINRANTEAFF.

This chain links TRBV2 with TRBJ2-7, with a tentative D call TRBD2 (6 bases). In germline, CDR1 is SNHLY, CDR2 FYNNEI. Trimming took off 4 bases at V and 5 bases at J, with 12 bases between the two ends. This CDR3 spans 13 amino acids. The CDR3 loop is CASSVRGVDEQYF. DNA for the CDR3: TGTGCCAGCAGTGTGCGGGGAGTAGACGAGCAGTACTTC.

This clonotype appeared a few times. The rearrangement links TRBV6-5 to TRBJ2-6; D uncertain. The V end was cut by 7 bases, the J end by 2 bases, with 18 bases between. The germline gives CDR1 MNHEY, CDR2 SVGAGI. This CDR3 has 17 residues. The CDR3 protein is CASTKRVDKAGANVLTF. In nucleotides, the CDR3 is TGTGCCAGCACTAAACGGGTAGACAAAGCTGGGGCCAACGTCCTGACTTTC.

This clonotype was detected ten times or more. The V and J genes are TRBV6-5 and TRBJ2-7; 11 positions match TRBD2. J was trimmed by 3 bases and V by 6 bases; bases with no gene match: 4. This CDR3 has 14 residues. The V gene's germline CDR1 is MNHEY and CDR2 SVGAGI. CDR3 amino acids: CASRGLAVSYEQYF. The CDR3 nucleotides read TGTGCCAGCAGGGGACTAGCGGTTAGCTACGAGCAGTACTTC.

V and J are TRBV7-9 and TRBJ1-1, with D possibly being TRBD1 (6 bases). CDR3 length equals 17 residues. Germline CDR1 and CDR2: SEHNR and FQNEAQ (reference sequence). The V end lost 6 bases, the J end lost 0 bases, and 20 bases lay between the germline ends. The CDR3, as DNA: TGTGCCAGCAGTCACAACCCAGGGAGGGGGGTGAACACTGAAGCTTTCTTT. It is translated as CASSHNPGRGVNTEAFF. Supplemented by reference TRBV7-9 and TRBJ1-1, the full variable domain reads DTGVSQNPRHKITKRGQNVTFRCDPISEHNRLYWYRQTLGQGPEFLTYFQNEAQLEKSRLLSDRFSAERPKGSFSTLEIQRTEQGDSAMYLCASSHNPGRGVNTEAFFGQGTRLTVV.

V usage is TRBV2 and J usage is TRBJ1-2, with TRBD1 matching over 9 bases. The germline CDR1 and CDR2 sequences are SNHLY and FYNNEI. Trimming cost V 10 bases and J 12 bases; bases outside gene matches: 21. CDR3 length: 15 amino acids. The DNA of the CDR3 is TGTGCCACCGCAAGTTCGCAGGGGGACAGGGATCTAAACACCTTC. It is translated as CATASSQGDRDLNTF.

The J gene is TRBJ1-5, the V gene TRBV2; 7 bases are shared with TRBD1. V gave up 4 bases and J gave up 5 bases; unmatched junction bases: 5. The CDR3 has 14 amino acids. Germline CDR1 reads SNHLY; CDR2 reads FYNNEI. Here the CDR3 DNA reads TGTGCCAGCAGTGCAGGGACAGTCGATCAGCCCCAGCATTTT. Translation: CASSAGTVDQPQHF.

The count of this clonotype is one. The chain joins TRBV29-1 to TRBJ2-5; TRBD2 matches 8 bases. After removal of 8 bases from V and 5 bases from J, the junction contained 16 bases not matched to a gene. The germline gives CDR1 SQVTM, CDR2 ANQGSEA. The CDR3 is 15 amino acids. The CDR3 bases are TGCAGCTTACAAGGAGCGGGAGAATCAAGGGAGACCCAGTACTTC. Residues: CSLQGAGESRETQYF. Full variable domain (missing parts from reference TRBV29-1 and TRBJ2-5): SAVISQKPSRDICQRGTSLTIQCQVDSQVTMMFWYRQQPGQSLTLIATANQGSEATYESGFVIDKFPISRPNLTFSTLTVSNMSPEDSSIYLCSLQGAGESRETQYFGPGTRLLVL.

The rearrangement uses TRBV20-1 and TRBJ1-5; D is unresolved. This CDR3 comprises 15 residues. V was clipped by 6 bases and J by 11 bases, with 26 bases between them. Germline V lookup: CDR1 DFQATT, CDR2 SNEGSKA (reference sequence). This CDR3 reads CSAPRLLAGGETQHF. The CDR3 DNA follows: TGCAGTGCCCCCCGACTACTAGCGGGAGGTGAGACCCAGCATTTT.

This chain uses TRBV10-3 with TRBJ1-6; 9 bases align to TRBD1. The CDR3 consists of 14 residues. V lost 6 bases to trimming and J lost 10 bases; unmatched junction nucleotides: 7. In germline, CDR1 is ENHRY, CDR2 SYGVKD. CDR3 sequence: CAIRGTGGYSPLHF. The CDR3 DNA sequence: TGTGCCATCAGGGGAACAGGGGGCTACTCACCCCTCCACTTT.

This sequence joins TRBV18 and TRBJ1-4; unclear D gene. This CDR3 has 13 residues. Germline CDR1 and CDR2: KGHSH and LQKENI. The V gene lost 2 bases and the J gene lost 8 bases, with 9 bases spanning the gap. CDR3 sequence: CASSPGLAEKLFF. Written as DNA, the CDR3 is TGTGCCAGCTCACCAGGCCTAGCCGAAAAACTGTTTTTT.

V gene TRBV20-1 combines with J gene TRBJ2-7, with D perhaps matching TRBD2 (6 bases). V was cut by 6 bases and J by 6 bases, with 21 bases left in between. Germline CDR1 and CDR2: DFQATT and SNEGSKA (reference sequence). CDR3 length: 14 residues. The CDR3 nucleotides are TGCAGTGCCTTCCTCGTGCGGGGTCCATCCGAGCAGTACTTC. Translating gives CSAFLVRGPSEQYF.

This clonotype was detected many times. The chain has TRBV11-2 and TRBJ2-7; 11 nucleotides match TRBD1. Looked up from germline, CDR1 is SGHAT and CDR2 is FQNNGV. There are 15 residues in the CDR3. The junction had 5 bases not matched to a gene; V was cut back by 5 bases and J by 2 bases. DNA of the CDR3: TGTGCCAGCAGCCGGGGGACAGGGGGGGCCTACGAGCAGTACTTC. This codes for CASSRGTGGAYEQYF.

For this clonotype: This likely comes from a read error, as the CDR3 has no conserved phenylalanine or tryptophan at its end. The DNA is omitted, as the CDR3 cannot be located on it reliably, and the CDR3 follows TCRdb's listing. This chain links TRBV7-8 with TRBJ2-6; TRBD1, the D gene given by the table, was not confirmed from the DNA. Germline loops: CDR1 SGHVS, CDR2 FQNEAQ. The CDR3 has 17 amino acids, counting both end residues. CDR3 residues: CASSLVAGASGANVLVL.